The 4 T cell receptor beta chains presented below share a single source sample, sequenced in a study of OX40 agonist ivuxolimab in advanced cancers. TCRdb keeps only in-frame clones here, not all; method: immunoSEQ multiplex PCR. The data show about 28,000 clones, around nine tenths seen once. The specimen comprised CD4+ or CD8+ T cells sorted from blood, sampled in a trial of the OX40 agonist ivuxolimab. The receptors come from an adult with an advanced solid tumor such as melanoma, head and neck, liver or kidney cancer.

This CDR3 is CASSYAEEAFF. For the CDR3, the DNA is TGTGCCAGCAGTTACGCGGAGGAGGCTTTCTTT. This rearrangement joins TRBV6-5 to TRBJ1-1; D remains ambiguous. CDR3 size: 11 residues. Trimming left V 2 bases short and J 11 bases short, with 9 bases between. Germline values: CDR1 MNHEY, CDR2 SVGAGI.

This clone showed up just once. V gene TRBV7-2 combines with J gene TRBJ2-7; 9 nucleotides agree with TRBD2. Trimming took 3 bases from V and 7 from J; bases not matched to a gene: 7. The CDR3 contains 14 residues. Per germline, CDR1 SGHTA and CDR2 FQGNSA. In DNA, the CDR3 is TGTGCCAGCAGCTTTCGCTTAGCGGGAGAAGAGCAGTACTTC. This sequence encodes CASSFRLAGEEQYF.

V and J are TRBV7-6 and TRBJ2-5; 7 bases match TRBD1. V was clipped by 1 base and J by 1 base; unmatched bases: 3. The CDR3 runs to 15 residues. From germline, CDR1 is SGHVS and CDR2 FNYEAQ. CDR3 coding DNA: TGTGCCAGCAGCTTAGGGTGGACAGGCCAAGAGACCCAGTACTTC. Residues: CASSLGWTGQETQYF. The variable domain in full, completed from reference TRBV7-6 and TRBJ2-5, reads GAGVSQSPRYKVTKRGQDVALRCDPISGHVSLYWYRQALGQGPEFLTYFNYEAQQDKSGLPNDRFSAERPEGSISTLTIQRTEQRDSAMYRCASSLGWTGQETQYFGPGTRLLVL.

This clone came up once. CDR3 amino acids: CASIQGRYEQYF. CDR3 in DNA: TGTGCCAGCATACAGGGGAGATACGAGCAGTACTTC. The chain employs TRBV2 and TRBJ2-7; 7 bases agree with TRBD1. Germline V lookup: CDR1 SNHLY, CDR2 FYNNEI. The J segment lost 4 bases and the V segment lost 7 bases, leaving 4 bases of the junction unmatched. This CDR3 has 12 residues.